The sequence of this T cell receptor (beta chain) was determined in a study of technical replicates of blood from a handful of donors. Clones were read by immunoSEQ multiplex PCR, and TCRdb kept only the in-frame ones, dropping some. Here the sample spans roughly 87,000 clones, 90% to 95% being singletons. This CDR3 is built from 13 residues. J lost 12 bases, V lost 3 bases, and 10 bases had no gene match. Germline V gene sequence: CDR1 KGHSH, CDR2 LQKENI. This rearrangement joins TRBV18 to TRBJ1-1; 7 bases line up with TRBD1. The sequencing sample was made of T cells isolated from PBMCs. This receptor was obtained from a human donor in good health. The CDR3 spells CASSPEPHRGTFF. The CDR3 bases are TGTGCCAGCTCACCTGAGCCTCACAGGGGTACTTTCTTT.